The entry below describes one TCR beta chain. Its antigen is not known. The sample is drawn from a study of cytomegalovirus exposure and HLA in healthy donors. Study-wide results and caveats: Common viral pathogens seemed, in a later analysis, to connect with several of the most significant clusters.

Germline CDR1 is MNHNS and CDR2 is SASEGT. Trimming removed 6 bases from V and 6 bases from J, with 11 bases in between. The CDR3 length is 13 residues. 13 Jbeta primers and 60 Vbeta primers were used for the PCR. In the source study's methods: Unique TCR beta chains numbered approximately 80 million in a later analysis, with around 10 million shared. Sequencing was performed with immunoSEQ multiplex PCR; in TCRdb, only in-frame clones are kept and a portion is missing. For V, J and clone size, that table is used; D and trimming come from the DNA. The table lists roughly 140,000 clones, roughly 64% of them singletons, with less than 3.5% in the top ten.

This TCR was recovered from a woman younger than 45 in good health and CMV-seropositive. The chain carries TRBV6-1 and TRBJ2-2; D is ambiguous. The sequencing input was PBMCs. The CDR3 DNA reads TGTGCCAGCAGCCCCTTAGAGGCCGGGGAGCTGTTTTTT. This gives the protein CASSPLEAGELFF.